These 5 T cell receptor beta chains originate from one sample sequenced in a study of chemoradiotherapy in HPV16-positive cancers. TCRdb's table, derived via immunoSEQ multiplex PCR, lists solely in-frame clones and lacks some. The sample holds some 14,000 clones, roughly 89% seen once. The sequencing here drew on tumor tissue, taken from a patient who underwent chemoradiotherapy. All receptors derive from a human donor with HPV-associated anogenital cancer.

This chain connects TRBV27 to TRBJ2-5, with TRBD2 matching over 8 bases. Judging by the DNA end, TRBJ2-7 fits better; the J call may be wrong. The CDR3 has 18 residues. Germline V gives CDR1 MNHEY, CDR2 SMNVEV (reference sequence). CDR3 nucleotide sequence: TGTGCCAGCAGTTTAGCGGGAGGACTAGGGGCAGCCTCCTACGAGCAGTACTTC. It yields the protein CASSLAGGLGAASYEQYF.

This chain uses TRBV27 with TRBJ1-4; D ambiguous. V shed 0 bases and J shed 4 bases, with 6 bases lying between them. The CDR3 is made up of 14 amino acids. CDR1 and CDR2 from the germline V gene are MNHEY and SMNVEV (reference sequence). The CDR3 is CASSLSFSNEKLFF. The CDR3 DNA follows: TGTGCCAGCAGTTTATCGTTCAGTAATGAAAAACTGTTTTTT.

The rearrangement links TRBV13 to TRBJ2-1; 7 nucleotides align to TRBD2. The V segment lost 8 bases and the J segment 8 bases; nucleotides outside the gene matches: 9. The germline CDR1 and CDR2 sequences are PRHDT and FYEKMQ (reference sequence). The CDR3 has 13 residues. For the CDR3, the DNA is TGTGCCAGCGGGAGGGGAGGGCCGGATGAGCAGTTCTTC. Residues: CASGRGGPDEQFF.

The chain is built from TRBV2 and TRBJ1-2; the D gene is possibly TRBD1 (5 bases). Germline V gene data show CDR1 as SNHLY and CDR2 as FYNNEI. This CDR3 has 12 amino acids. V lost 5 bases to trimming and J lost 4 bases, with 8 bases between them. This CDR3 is CASSRDSYGYTF. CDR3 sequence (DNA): TGTGCCAGCAGTCGTGACAGCTATGGCTACACCTTC.

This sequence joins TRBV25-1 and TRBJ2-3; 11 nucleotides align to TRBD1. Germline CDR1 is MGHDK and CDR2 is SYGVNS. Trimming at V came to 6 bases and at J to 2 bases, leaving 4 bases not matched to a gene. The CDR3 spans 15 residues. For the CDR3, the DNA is TGTGCCAGCAGGCCGGACAGGGGGCACACAGATACGCAGTATTTT. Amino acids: CASRPDRGHTDTQYF.